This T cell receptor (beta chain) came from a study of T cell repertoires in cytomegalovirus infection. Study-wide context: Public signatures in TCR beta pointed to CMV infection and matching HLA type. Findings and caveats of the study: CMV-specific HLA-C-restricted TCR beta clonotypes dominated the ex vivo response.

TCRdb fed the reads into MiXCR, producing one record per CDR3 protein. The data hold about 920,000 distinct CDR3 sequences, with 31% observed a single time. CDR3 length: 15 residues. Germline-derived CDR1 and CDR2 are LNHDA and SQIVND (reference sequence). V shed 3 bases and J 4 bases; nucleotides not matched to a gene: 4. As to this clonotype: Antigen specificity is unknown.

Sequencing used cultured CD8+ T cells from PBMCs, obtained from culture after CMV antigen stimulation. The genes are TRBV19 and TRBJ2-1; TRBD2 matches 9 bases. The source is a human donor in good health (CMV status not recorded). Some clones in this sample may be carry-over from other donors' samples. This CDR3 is CASSMEAGGYNEQFF. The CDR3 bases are TGTGCCAGTAGTATGGAGGCGGGGGGGTACAATGAGCAGTTCTTC.